This is a list of T cell receptor beta chains from one sample in a study of cytomegalovirus exposure and HLA in healthy donors. Using immunoSEQ multiplex PCR, the repertoire was profiled, and TCRdb retains in-frame clones only, with some absent. The sample lists a few hundred thousand clones, about 86% occurring once. Sequencing input: PBMCs. These receptors all stem from a woman aged 18-29 years in good health and CMV-seronegative. Both conserved end residues are part of each CDR3. D genes are given only for firm matches. Some rows have no size entry. The others give once, few or many, or a class for an expanded clone.

clone_size j_call v_call d_call cdr3_nt cdr3_aa
once TRBJ2-7 TRBV28 TRBD2 TGTGCCAGCACCGTTAGCGGGGGATCCTACGAGCAGTACTTC CASTVSGGSYEQYF
. TRBJ2-2 TRBV10-3 TRBD2 TGTGCCATAAGTGGCGGGAGTGACACCGGGGAGCTGTTTTTT CAISGGSDTGELFF
. TRBJ1-5 TRBV18 . TGTGCCAGCTCACCACGCGGGGTTGAAGAACCCCAGCATTTT CASSPRGVEEPQHF
. TRBJ2-7 TRBV6-1 . TGTGCCAGCAGTGTTATAGGAGACTACGGACTCTACGAGCAGTACTTC CASSVIGDYGLYEQYF
. TRBJ2-7 TRBV18 TRBD1 TGTGCCAGCAACCCGGGACAGGGCTCCTACGAGCAGTACTTC CASNPGQGSYEQYF
. TRBJ1-1 TRBV5-4 . TGTGCCAGCAGCTTGAGACGGGAGAACACTGAAGCTTTCTTT CASSLRRENTEAFF
. TRBJ2-1 TRBV6-5 TRBD2 TGTGCCAGGCCTAAAGCGGGAGAGTCTGGCAATGAGCAGTTCTTC CARPKAGESGNEQFF
. TRBJ2-5 TRBV27 . TGTGCCAGCAGTCCCGACAGGAGCCAAGAGACCCAGTACTTC CASSPDRSQETQYF
. TRBJ1-2 TRBV30 TRBD1 TGTGCCTGGAGTGCCCGGGACAGGGTAGTTGGCTATGGCTACACCTTC CAWSARDRVVGYGYTF
. TRBJ2-1 TRBV5-1 TRBD2 TGCGCCAGCAGCTTAATGGGCGGGAGCTCCTACAATGAGCAGTTCTTC CASSLMGGSSYNEQFF
few TRBJ1-2 TRBV4-3 . TGCGCCAGCAGCCAAGATCGGCAGGGCAGCTATGGCTACACCTTC CASSQDRQGSYGYTF
. TRBJ2-7 TRBV9 . TGTGCCAGCAGCGGCGGACATTACGACTACGAGCAGTACTTC CASSGGHYDYEQYF
. TRBJ1-6 TRBV5-6 . TGTGCCAGCTGGGAGACAGGCCTCTATAATTCACCCCTCCACTTT CASWETGLYNSPLHF
. TRBJ1-1 TRBV28 . TGTGCCAGCAGTTTCCCGGGGGTGGCTGAAGCTTTCTTT CASSFPGVAEAFF
. TRBJ1-2 TRBV19 . TGTGCCAGTAGTTCCAGTCCTAGGGGGAACTATGGCTACACCTTC CASSSSPRGNYGYTF
. TRBJ2-2 TRBV11-2 TRBD1 TGTGCCAGCAGCTTGGACAGGACGGGCGGGGAGCTGTTTTTT CASSLDRTGGELFF
. TRBJ1-4 TRBV7-2 . TGTGCCAGCACCTCAGGGTGGGAAAGTGAAAAACTGTTTTTT CASTSGWESEKLFF
once TRBJ2-2 TRBV4-3 TRBD2 TGCGCCAGCAGCCAAGACCCCCTAGCGGGGGTCACCGGGGAGCTGTTTTTT CASSQDPLAGVTGELFF
. TRBJ2-5 TRBV9 . TGTGCCAGCAGCGTAGGGTCCGGTTCCGAGACCCAGTACTTC CASSVGSGSETQYF
. TRBJ1-1 TRBV11-2 . TGTGCCAGCAGCTTGGTGCCGGGGGCTGAAGCTTTCTTT CASSLVPGAEAFF
once TRBJ1-1 TRBV19 TRBD1 TGTGCCAGTAGTGACAGGGGGGACACTGAAGCTTTCTTT CASSDRGDTEAFF
. TRBJ1-2 TRBV5-8 . TGTGCCAGCAGCTGGGGCAGCAACTATGGCTACACCTTC CASSWGSNYGYTF
. TRBJ2-7 TRBV11-2 TRBD1 TGTGCCAGCAGCTGGCCGGACAGGGGGGTCTACGAGCAGTACTTC CASSWPDRGVYEQYF
. TRBJ2-5 TRBV5-1 . TGCGCCAGCAGCTTGGGTTTCTCGCGGGAGACCCAGTACTTC CASSLGFSRETQYF
many TRBJ1-1 TRBV30 TRBD1 TGTGCCTGGAGTCTCACAGGGGCGGAAATAGCTTTCTTT CAWSLTGAEIAFF
. TRBJ1-5 TRBV11-2 TRBD1 TGTGCCAGCAGCCCCGGACAGGGGGCTCAGCCCCAGCATTTT CASSPGQGAQPQHF